This T cell receptor (beta chain) was found in a study of post-analysis software for immune sequencing data. The authors incorporated unique molecular identifiers into the TCR beta cDNA libraries. MiXCR was run by TCRdb on the PCR reads, yielding one entry per CDR3 protein. The repertoire holds 350,000 to 500,000 distinct CDR3 sequences, with less than 40% as singletons. This clonotype was counted only a few times. The sequenced material came from blood. This TCR derives from a girl aged 2-10 years with multiple sclerosis.

The CDR3 coding sequence is TGCGCCAGCAGCCAAGGAAGTGGCTTACAAGTTACCCAAGAGACCCAGTACTTC. This encodes CASSQGSGLQVTQETQYF. The V and J genes are TRBV4-3 and TRBJ2-5; D uncertain. The CDR3 extends over 18 amino acids. Looked up from germline, CDR1 is LGHNA and CDR2 is YSLEER. Trimming shortened V by 1 base and J by 1 base, and 19 bases separated the two germline ends.